This passage covers 29 T cell receptor beta chains from one sample sequenced in a study of cytomegalovirus exposure and HLA in healthy donors. The study ran its PCR with 60 Vbeta and 13 Jbeta primers. The protocol was immunoSEQ multiplex PCR, while the TCRdb copy is restricted to in-frame clones and leaves out a portion. The repertoire has 130,000 or so clones, over 75% of them found once; the top ten carry 4.2%. The sample comprised PBMCs. These receptors were taken from a male donor in good health and CMV-seropositive.

The chain's CDR3 is CASSLNRGGEKLFF. The CDR3 region has the DNA TGTGCCAGCTCTCTCAACAGGGGCGGGGAAAAACTGTTTTTT. This chain joins TRBV18 and TRBJ1-4, with 7 bases lining up with TRBD1. This CDR3 has 14 amino acids. The V gene end was trimmed by 6 bases and the J gene end by 8 bases; junction bases not matched to a gene: 9. The germline V gene encodes CDR1 KGHSH and CDR2 LQKENI.

This clone was seen more than once but under ten times. The chain is built from TRBV5-6 and TRBJ1-1, with TRBD1 matching over 7 bases. This CDR3 is built from 14 residues. Germline V gene lookup returns CDR1 SGHDT and CDR2 YYEEEE. J gave up 9 bases and V 4 bases, and 12 bases lay outside the gene matches. CDR3: CASSQGTALRQAFF. The CDR3 DNA is TGTGCCAGCAGCCAGGGGACAGCTCTTCGCCAAGCTTTCTTT.

V and J are TRBV7-2 and TRBJ2-1; D call uncertain. Trimming pared 4 bases from V and 8 bases from J, leaving 12 bases between. This CDR3 comprises 13 residues. Germline values: CDR1 SGHTA, CDR2 FQGNSA. The chain's CDR3 is CASSSPPFDEQFF. Written as DNA, the CDR3 is TGTGCCAGCAGCTCCCCCCCGTTCGATGAGCAGTTCTTC.

This clone occurred a few times. The CDR3 bases are TGTGCCAGCAACCGGGACAGGGTGCGTTGGGCTGAAGCTTTCTTT. As protein: CASNRDRVRWAEAFF. The chain employs TRBV6-5 and TRBJ1-1; 9 bases are a match to TRBD1. The CDR3 contains 15 residues. Germline V gene sequence: CDR1 MNHEY, CDR2 SVGAGI. Losses at the gene ends were 7 bases for V and 6 bases for J; bases not matched to a gene: 12.

The V gene is TRBV14, the J gene TRBJ2-1, with a tentative D call TRBD1 (5 bases). Trimming stripped 2 bases from V and 5 bases from J, with 10 bases between. CDR1 SGHDN and CDR2 FVKESK come from the germline V gene. The CDR3 loop spans 14 amino acids. CDR3 DNA sequence: TGTGCCAGCAGCCAACGATGGGGCCACAATGAGCAGTTCTTC. Residues: CASSQRWGHNEQFF.

This clone was recorded a few times. The chain uses TRBV5-1 and TRBJ1-6; 10 nucleotides align to TRBD1. The length of the CDR3 is 16 residues. With 0 bases clipped from V and 7 bases from J, the junction kept 4 bases outside the gene matches. Germline V CDR1 and CDR2: SGHRS, YFSETQ. This CDR3 is CASSLDTGQGNSPLHF. The CDR3 DNA follows: TGCGCCAGCAGCTTGGATACGGGACAGGGGAATTCACCCCTCCACTTT.

This sequence joins TRBV6-5 and TRBJ1-6; D is ambiguous. CDR1 and CDR2 (germline): MNHEY, SVGAGI. Trimming shortened V by 5 bases and J by 9 bases, and 11 bases separated the two germline ends. The CDR3 sequence is 13 residues long. CDR3 DNA: TGTGCCAGCAGTAGCGGAGGGATTTCACCCCTCCACTTT. Protein product: CASSSGGISPLHF.

This sequence joins TRBV7-2 and TRBJ1-1; tentatively, D is TRBD1 (6 bases). V was pared by 3 bases and J by 6 bases, with 14 bases between. There are 14 residues in the CDR3. Germline CDR1 is SGHTA and CDR2 is FQGNSA. The DNA for the CDR3 is TGTGCCAGCAGCTTTGAACAGGGTAGGGCTGAAGCTTTCTTT. Translated: CASSFEQGRAEAFF.

J is TRBJ2-1 and V is TRBV2; 12 nucleotides match TRBD2. The CDR3 totals 16 residues. Germline trimming cut 6 bases from V and 3 bases from J; bases unmatched to any gene: 6. CDR1 and CDR2 (germline): SNHLY, FYNNEI. CDR3 DNA sequence: TGTGCCAGCAGCCGCCGACTAGCGGGAGACTACAATGAGCAGTTCTTC. It translates to CASSRRLAGDYNEQFF. Supplemented by reference TRBV2 and TRBJ2-1, the full variable domain reads EPEVTQTPSHQVTQMGQEVILRCVPISNHLYFYWYRQILGQKVEFLVSFYNNEISEKSEIFDDQFSVERPDGSNFTLKIRSTKLEDSAMYFCASSRRLAGDYNEQFFGPGTRLTVL.

The chain has TRBV18 and TRBJ2-5; TRBD1 matches at 10 bases. V was pared by 5 bases and J by 5 bases, with 5 bases of the junction left unmatched. Germline CDR1 reads KGHSH; CDR2 reads LQKENI. The CDR3 is 14 amino acids. CDR3 bases: TGTGCCAGCTCAAGGGACAGGGGATCGGAGACCCAGTACTTC. This sequence encodes CASSRDRGSETQYF. Full variable domain (remainder filled in from reference TRBV18 and TRBJ2-5): NAGVMQNPRHLVRRRGQEARLRCSPMKGHSHVYWYRQLPEEGLKFMVYLQKENIIDESGMPKERFSAEFPKEGPSILRIQQVVRGDSAAYFCASSRDRGSETQYFGPGTRLLVL.

The chain links TRBV19 to TRBJ2-5, with a tentative D call TRBD1 (5 bases). The CDR3 totals 13 residues. V was clipped by 6 bases and J by 5 bases, with 13 bases between them. Germline values: CDR1 LNHDA, CDR2 SQIVND (reference sequence). The CDR3, as DNA: TGTGCCAGTAGCCAGCGCCCAGGGGAGACCCAGTACTTC. Protein sequence: CASSQRPGETQYF.

The V call is TRBV5-4, the J call TRBJ1-1, with 7 bases lining up with TRBD1. V was pared by 0 bases and J by 3 bases, with 8 bases of the junction left unmatched. CDR1 SGHNT and CDR2 YYREEE come from the germline V gene (reference sequence). The CDR3 covers 16 residues. DNA of the CDR3: TGTGCCAGCAGCTTGGGTAGGGGGCGAATCTACACTGAAGCTTTCTTT. This translates into CASSLGRGRIYTEAFF.

This chain links TRBV6-1 with TRBJ2-2; 9 bases agree with TRBD2. The CDR3 is 14 residues long. Germline loops: CDR1 MNHNS, CDR2 SASEGT. With V trimmed by 6 bases and J by 5 bases, 4 bases remained unmatched. The CDR3 reads CASRLSGGTGELFF. The CDR3 DNA sequence: TGTGCCAGCAGATTAAGCGGGGGGACCGGGGAGCTGTTTTTT.

This chain connects TRBV28 to TRBJ2-7, with a possible D match to TRBD2 (6 bases). Trimming took 5 bases from V and 6 from J, leaving 11 bases between them. Germline assignment: CDR1 MDHEN and CDR2 SYDVKM. The CDR3 covers 12 residues. The CDR3 nucleotides are TGTGCCAGCAGTGAACGGGAGACCGAGCAGTACTTC. This sequence encodes CASSERETEQYF.

The chain couples TRBV5-1 to TRBJ2-2, with a possible D match to TRBD2 (6 bases). This CDR3 region has 15 residues. Germline CDR1 and CDR2: SGHRS and YFSETQ. V was cut by 3 bases and J by 8 bases, with 17 bases left in between. CDR3 sequence (DNA): TGCGCCAGCAGCTCCCAAGGAGGGATGACGGGGGAGCTGTTTTTT. As protein: CASSSQGGMTGELFF.

In this sample, this clone turned up once. This chain uses TRBV18 with TRBJ2-5, with unresolved D. The CDR3 has 13 residues. Germline loops: CDR1 KGHSH, CDR2 LQKENI. V was pared by 6 bases and J by 2 bases, with 10 bases between. The CDR3 loop is CASSPTNQETQYF. As DNA, the CDR3 is TGTGCCAGCTCCCCAACAAATCAAGAGACCCAGTACTTC. The entire variable domain, with the rest obtained from reference TRBV18 and TRBJ2-5, is as follows: NAGVMQNPRHLVRRRGQEARLRCSPMKGHSHVYWYRQLPEEGLKFMVYLQKENIIDESGMPKERFSAEFPKEGPSILRIQQVVRGDSAAYFCASSPTNQETQYFGPGTRLLVL.

Points on this clone: The junction differs from germline at one of its ends, possibly a read error. This chain links TRBV19 with TRBJ2-6; possibly TRBD1 for D (5 bases). CDR1 and CDR2 (germline): LNHDA, SQIVND (reference sequence). This CDR3 contains 15 residues. The chain's CDR3 is CASSGSGSGANGLTF. The CDR3 nucleotides read TGTGCCAGTAGTGGCTCAGGGTCTGGGGCCAACGGCCTGACTTTC. Complete variable domain (other parts from reference TRBV19 and TRBJ2-6): DGGITQSPKYLFRKEGQNVTLSCEQNLNHDAMYWYRQDPGQGLRLIYYSQIVNDFQKGDIAEGYSVSREKKESFPLTVTSAQKNPTAFYLCASSGSGSGANGLTFGAGSRLTVL.

The V and J genes are TRBV11-3 and TRBJ2-1, with D possibly TRBD1 on 6 matching bases. The V and J ends lost 5 bases and 6 bases respectively, with 17 bases between them. The length of the CDR3 is 15 residues. Germline lookup yields CDR1 SGHNT and CDR2 YENEEA. CDR3 nucleotides: TGTGCCAGCAGCCAGGACAGCATAGCGTTCAATGAGCAGTTCTTC. Encoded protein: CASSQDSIAFNEQFF.

V usage is TRBV28 and J usage is TRBJ2-7, with TRBD1 identical over 9 bases. V lost 6 bases and J lost 3; bases outside the gene matches: 3. This CDR3 has 13 residues. Germline V gene sequence: CDR1 MDHEN, CDR2 SYDVKM. This CDR3 reads CASSPGQGYEQYF. CDR3 bases: TGTGCCAGCAGCCCGGGACAGGGCTACGAGCAGTACTTC.

The gene calls are TRBV6-6 and TRBJ2-7, with a tentative D call TRBD1 (5 bases). This CDR3 is built from 14 residues. The V and J ends lost 0 bases and 3 bases respectively, with 9 bases between them. The germline V gene encodes CDR1 MNHNY and CDR2 SVGAGI (reference sequence). The CDR3 coding sequence is TGTGCCAGCAGTTACTCTTCGCAGGGCTACGAGCAGTACTTC. Residues: CASSYSSQGYEQYF.

This clone has only one observation. The chain has TRBV5-1 and TRBJ2-7; 7 positions match TRBD2. Trimming took 1 base from V and 0 from J; bases not matched to a gene: 4. CDR3 length equals 15 residues. Germline assignment: CDR1 SGHRS and CDR2 YFSETQ. CDR3: CASSLFGGSSYEQYF. The CDR3 DNA reads as TGCGCCAGCAGCTTGTTCGGGGGGTCCTCCTACGAGCAGTACTTC.

This clone showed up just a few times. The chain carries TRBV6-1 and TRBJ2-7; 9 bases agree with TRBD1. After removal of 1 base from V and 3 bases from J, the junction contained 4 bases not matched to a gene. Germline CDR1 MNHNS, CDR2 SASEGT. The CDR3 contains 15 residues. CDR3 nucleotides: TGTGCCAGCAGTGAAGAAGTGACAGGGGGCTACGAGCAGTACTTC. Its translation: CASSEEVTGGYEQYF.

The chain links TRBV6-6 to TRBJ1-4, with TRBD1 identical over 9 bases. Germline V gives CDR1 MNHNY, CDR2 SVGAGI (reference sequence). CDR3 length: 14 residues. V shed 5 bases and J 8 bases; nucleotides not matched to a gene: 6. The CDR3 DNA reads TGTGCCAGCAGTGATTACAGGGGGCACGAAAAACTGTTTTTT. Protein product: CASSDYRGHEKLFF.

Only one count was recorded for this clone. The chain recombines TRBV28 with TRBJ1-2; D gene ambiguous. The CDR3 totals 15 residues. With 5 bases removed from V and 0 bases from J, the gap between germline ends came to 13 bases. Germline assignment: CDR1 MDHEN and CDR2 SYDVKM. In nucleotides, the CDR3 is TGTGCCAGCAGTCCCGCGGGAGGAGCTAACTATGGCTACACCTTC. This gives the protein CASSPAGGANYGYTF.

The genes are TRBV19 and TRBJ1-5, with TRBD1 matching over 8 bases. V was clipped by 5 bases and J by 4 bases; unmatched bases: 4. The CDR3 length is 14 residues. Per germline, CDR1 LNHDA and CDR2 SQIVND (reference sequence). The CDR3 loop reads CASSPRTGNQPQHF. The DNA of the CDR3 is TGTGCCAGTAGTCCACGGACAGGGAATCAGCCCCAGCATTTT.

The chain links TRBV10-3 to TRBJ2-1; tentative D call: TRBD1 (5 bases). This CDR3 is built from 14 residues. V was shortened by 0 bases and J by 8 bases, with 11 bases between the two germline ends. In germline, CDR1 is ENHRY, CDR2 SYGVKD. For the CDR3, the DNA is TGTGCCATCAGTGAGTCCACAGGAATGGATGAGCAGTTCTTC. Protein product: CAISESTGMDEQFF.

This clone has a handful of counts. V usage is TRBV13 and J usage is TRBJ1-1; tentative D call: TRBD1 (5 bases). CDR1 is PRHDT and CDR2 is FYEKMQ in the germline V gene (reference sequence). This CDR3 spans 14 amino acids. V was shortened by 0 bases and J by 4 bases, with 9 bases between the two germline ends. Written as DNA, the CDR3 is TGTGCCAGCAGCTTAGGAAGGGGTTCCACTGAAGCTTTCTTT. Translated: CASSLGRGSTEAFF.

The rearrangement links TRBV9 to TRBJ1-4, with D tentatively TRBD1 (6 bases). V lost 3 bases to trimming and J lost 3 bases, with 15 bases between them. Germline V gives CDR1 SGDLS, CDR2 YYNGEE. CDR3 length: 16 residues. The CDR3 loop is CASSAGDRRANEKLFF. The CDR3 coding sequence is TGTGCCAGCAGCGCAGGGGATAGGCGGGCTAATGAAAAACTGTTTTTT.

This rearrangement joins TRBV5-1 to TRBJ2-1; no clear D. CDR1 is SGHRS and CDR2 is YFSETQ in the germline V gene. The CDR3 extends over 16 amino acids. V was pared by 0 bases and J by 8 bases, with 18 bases between. The CDR3 loop is CASSLDVWRPTYEQFF. CDR3 DNA sequence: TGCGCCAGCAGCTTGGATGTTTGGAGACCCACATATGAGCAGTTCTTC.